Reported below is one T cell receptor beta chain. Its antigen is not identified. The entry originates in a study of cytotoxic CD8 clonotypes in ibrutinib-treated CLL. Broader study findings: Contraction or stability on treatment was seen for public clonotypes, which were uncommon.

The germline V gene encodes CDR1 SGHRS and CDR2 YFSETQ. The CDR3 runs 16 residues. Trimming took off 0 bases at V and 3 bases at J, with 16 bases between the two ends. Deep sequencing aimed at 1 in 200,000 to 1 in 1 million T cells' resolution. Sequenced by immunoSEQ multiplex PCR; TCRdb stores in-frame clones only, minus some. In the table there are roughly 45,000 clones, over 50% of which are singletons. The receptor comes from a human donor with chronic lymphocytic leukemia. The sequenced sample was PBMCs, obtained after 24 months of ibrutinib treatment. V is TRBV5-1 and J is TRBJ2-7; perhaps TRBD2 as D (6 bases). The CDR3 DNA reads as TGCGCCAGCAGCTTGGGTATTTATTCGGACTACTACGAGCAGTACTTC. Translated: CASSLGIYSDYYEQYF.